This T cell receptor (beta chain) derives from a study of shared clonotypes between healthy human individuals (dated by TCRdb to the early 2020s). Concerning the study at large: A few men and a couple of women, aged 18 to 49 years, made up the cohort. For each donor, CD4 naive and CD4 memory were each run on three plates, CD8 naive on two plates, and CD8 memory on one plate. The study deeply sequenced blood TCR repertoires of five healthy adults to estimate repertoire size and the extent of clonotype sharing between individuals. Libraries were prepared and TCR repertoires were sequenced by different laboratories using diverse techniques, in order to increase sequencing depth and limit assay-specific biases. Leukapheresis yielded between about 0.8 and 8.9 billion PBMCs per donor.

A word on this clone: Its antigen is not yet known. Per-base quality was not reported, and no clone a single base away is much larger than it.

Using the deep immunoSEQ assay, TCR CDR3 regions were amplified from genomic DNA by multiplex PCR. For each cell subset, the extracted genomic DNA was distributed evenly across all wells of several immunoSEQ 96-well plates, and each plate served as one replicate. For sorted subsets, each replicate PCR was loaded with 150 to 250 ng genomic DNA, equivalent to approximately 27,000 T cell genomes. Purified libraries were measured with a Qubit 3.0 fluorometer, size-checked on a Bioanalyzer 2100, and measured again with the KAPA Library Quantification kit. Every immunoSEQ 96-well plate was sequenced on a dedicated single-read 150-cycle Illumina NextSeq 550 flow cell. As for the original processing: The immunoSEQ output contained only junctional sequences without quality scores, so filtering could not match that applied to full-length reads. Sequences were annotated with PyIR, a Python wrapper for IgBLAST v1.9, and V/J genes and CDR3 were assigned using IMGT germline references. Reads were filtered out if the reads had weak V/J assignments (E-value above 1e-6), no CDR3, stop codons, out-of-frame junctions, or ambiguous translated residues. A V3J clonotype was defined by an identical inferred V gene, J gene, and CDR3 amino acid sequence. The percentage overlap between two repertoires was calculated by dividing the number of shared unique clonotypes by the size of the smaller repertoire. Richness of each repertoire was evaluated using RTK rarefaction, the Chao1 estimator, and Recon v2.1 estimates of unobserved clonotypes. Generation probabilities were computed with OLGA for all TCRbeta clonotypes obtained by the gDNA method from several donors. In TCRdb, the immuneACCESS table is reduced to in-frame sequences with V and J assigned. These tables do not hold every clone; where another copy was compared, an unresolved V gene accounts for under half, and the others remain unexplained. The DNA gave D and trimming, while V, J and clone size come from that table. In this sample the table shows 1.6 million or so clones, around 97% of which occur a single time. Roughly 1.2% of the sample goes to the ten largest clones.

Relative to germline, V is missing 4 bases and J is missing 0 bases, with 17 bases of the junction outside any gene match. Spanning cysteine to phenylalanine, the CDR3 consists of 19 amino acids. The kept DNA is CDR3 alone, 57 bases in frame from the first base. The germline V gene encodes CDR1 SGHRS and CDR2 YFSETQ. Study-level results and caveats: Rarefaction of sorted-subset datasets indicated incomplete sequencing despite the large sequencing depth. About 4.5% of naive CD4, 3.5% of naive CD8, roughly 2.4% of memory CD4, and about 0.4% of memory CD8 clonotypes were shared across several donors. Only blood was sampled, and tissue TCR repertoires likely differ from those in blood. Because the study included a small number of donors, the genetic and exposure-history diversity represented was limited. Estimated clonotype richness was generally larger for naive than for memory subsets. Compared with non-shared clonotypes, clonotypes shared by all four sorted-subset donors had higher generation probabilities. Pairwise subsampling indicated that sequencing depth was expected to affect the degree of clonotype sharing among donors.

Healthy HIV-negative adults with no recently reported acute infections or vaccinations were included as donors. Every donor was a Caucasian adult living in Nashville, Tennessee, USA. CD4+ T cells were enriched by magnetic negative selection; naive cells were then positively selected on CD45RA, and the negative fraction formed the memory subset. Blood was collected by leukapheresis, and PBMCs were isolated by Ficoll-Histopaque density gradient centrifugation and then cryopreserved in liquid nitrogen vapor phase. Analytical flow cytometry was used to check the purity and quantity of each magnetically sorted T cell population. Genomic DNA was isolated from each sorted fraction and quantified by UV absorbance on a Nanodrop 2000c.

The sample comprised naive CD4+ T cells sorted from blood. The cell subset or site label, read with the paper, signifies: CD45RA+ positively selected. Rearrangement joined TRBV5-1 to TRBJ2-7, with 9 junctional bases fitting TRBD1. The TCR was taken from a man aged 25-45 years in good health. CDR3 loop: CASSVLQGALGGGSYEQYF. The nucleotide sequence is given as TGCGCCAGCAGCGTACTACAGGGGGCTCTCGGAGGTGGCTCCTACGAGCAGTACTTC.